This T cell receptor (beta chain) is from a study of PD-1 blockade in classical Hodgkin lymphoma. Profiling relied on immunoSEQ multiplex PCR, and the TCRdb table lists in-frame clones only, not all of them. The data show 34,000 or so clones, around 81% seen once. The time point was: cycle 4 day 1 (C4D1), after more than 5 weeks of nivolumab. Every patient relapsed after autologous stem cell transplantation, and brentuximab vedotin exposure varied. This CDR3 spans 13 amino acids. Trimming stripped 3 bases from V and 7 bases from J, with 12 bases between. Germline V gene sequence: CDR1 SGHVT, CDR2 SQSDAQ.

This receptor was identified in a human donor with classical Hodgkin lymphoma. The gene calls are TRBV7-4 and TRBJ1-2; D not certain. Here the sequenced sample was peripheral blood mononuclear cells (PBMCs), taken before the fourth cycle of nivolumab. CDR3 DNA sequence: TGTGCCAGCAGCTTGCCAAGGGCAGCTGGCTACACCTTC. Amino acid sequence: CASSLPRAAGYTF.